Listed below are T cell receptor beta chains from one sample, sequenced in a study of T cell responses to AZD1222 COVID-19 vaccine. Here immunoSEQ multiplex PCR was the method, and the copy in TCRdb shows in-frame clones only, minus some. This table holds roughly 170,000 clones, approximately 90% found once. The sequences come from peripheral blood, collected on day 0 of AZD1222 vaccination. These receptor sequences come from an adult in good health. CDR3s include the opening cysteine and the closing phenylalanine or tryptophan. Each record gives: clone size, CDR3 length, D gene, J gene, V gene, CDR3 DNA, CDR3 protein. D genes are given only for firm matches. Not all rows give a size; the values are once, few, many and, for expanded clones, a class.

size: few; length: 20; D: TRBD2; J: TRBJ2-7; V: TRBV7-3; DNA: TGTGCCAGCAGCCCCCGGACGGACCTAACTAGCGGGAATAAGTGGGGCGAGCAGTACTTC; CDR3: CASSPRTDLTSGNKWGEQYF
size: NA; length: 16; D: NA; J: TRBJ1-3; V: TRBV19; DNA: TGTGCCAGTATACCCGGGCCCGTCTTCTCTGGAAACACCATATATTTT; CDR3: CASIPGPVFSGNTIYF
size: NA; length: 15; D: NA; J: TRBJ2-2; V: TRBV5-1; DNA: TGCGCCAGCAGCTCGGCGCTAGCTCCCACCGGGGAGCTGTTTTTT; CDR3: CASSSALAPTGELFF
size: once; length: 17; D: TRBD1; J: TRBJ2-7; V: TRBV5-4; DNA: TGTGCCAGCAGCTTGGCCGCGAGCCGGGACAGGGCCTTCGAGCAGTACTTC; CDR3: CASSLAASRDRAFEQYF
size: NA; length: 13; D: NA; J: TRBJ2-5; V: TRBV18; DNA: TGTGCCAGCTCACCGGGACTTACAGAGACCCAGTACTTC; CDR3: CASSPGLTETQYF
size: NA; length: 16; D: NA; J: TRBJ1-2; V: TRBV4-2; DNA: TGTGCCAGCAGCCAAGAGGGGCAGGGGAGGCGTAAGGGCTACACCTTC; CDR3: CASSQEGQGRRKGYTF
size: NA; length: 14; D: NA; J: TRBJ2-2; V: TRBV28; DNA: TGTGCCAGTCTTCGCGGGCTAAACACCGGGGAGCTGTTTTTT; CDR3: CASLRGLNTGELFF
size: NA; length: 18; D: NA; J: TRBJ2-2; V: TRBV4-1; DNA: TGCGCCAGCAGCCAAGATCCAGGGAGCGGCGGCTACACCGGGGAGCTGTTTTTT; CDR3: CASSQDPGSGGYTGELFF
size: NA; length: 11; D: NA; J: TRBJ2-4; V: TRBV20-1; DNA: TGCAGTGCTAGAGCAGGTGACATTCAGTACTTC; CDR3: CSARAGDIQYF
size: NA; length: 15; D: NA; J: TRBJ2-7; V: TRBV10-3; DNA: TGTGCCATCAGTTTCAAAACAGGGCCCCCTTACGAGCAGTACTTC; CDR3: CAISFKTGPPYEQYF
size: NA; length: 13; D: TRBD1; J: TRBJ1-2; V: TRBV3-1/TRBV3-2; DNA: TGTGCCAGCAGCCCGGGACAGGTCTATGGCTACACCTTC; CDR3: CASSPGQVYGYTF
size: NA; length: 13; D: TRBD1; J: TRBJ1-2; V: TRBV6-5; DNA: TGTGCCAGCAGTACACAGGGGGCTACGGGCTACACCTTC; CDR3: CASSTQGATGYTF
size: NA; length: 13; D: TRBD1; J: TRBJ1-2; V: TRBV19; DNA: TGTGCCAGTAACCTCGACAGGGTGGGAGGCTACACCTTC; CDR3: CASNLDRVGGYTF
size: NA; length: 14; D: NA; J: TRBJ2-7; V: TRBV3-1/TRBV3-2; DNA: TGTGCCAGCAGCCAAGTCGGTGCGGCAGTTATGCAGTACTTC; CDR3: CASSQVGAAVMQYF
size: NA; length: 15; D: NA; J: TRBJ2-7; V: TRBV5-4; DNA: TGTGCCAGCCGAGATATGACAACTGGACGTTACGAGCAGTACTTC; CDR3: CASRDMTTGRYEQYF
size: NA; length: 16; D: TRBD2; J: TRBJ2-4; V: TRBV28; DNA: TGTGCCTCGGGTCGAACCGGGACTAGCGGGAGATTCATTCAGTACTTC; CDR3: CASGRTGTSGRFIQYF
size: NA; length: 12; D: NA; J: TRBJ1-5; V: TRBV6-4; DNA: TGTGCCAGCAGTGACCTTAGGCAGCCCCAGCATTTT; CDR3: CASSDLRQPQHF
size: NA; length: 14; D: NA; J: TRBJ1-3; V: TRBV25-1; DNA: TGTGCCAGCACGAAGACCTCCTCTGGAAACACCATATATTTT; CDR3: CASTKTSSGNTIYF
size: NA; length: 17; D: NA; J: TRBJ2-6; V: TRBV6-4; DNA: TGTGCCAGCAGTGCCATAAGCGTGAGATCTGGGGCCAACGTCCTGACTTTC; CDR3: CASSAISVRSGANVLTF
size: few; length: 14; D: NA; J: TRBJ1-2; V: TRBV7-8; DNA: TGTGCCAGCGCCCCCGAAGTGGGGGCCCGTGGCTACACCTTC; CDR3: CASAPEVGARGYTF
size: NA; length: 18; D: TRBD2; J: TRBJ2-7; V: TRBV7-2; DNA: TGTGCCAGCAGCTTAAGGCAGGGGGGTAGCGGGAGTATCAACGAGCAGTACTTC; CDR3: CASSLRQGGSGSINEQYF
size: NA; length: 14; D: NA; J: TRBJ1-4; V: TRBV11-1; DNA: TGTGCCAGCAGCCGACAGACAACTAATGAAAAACTGTTTTTT; CDR3: CASSRQTTNEKLFF
size: NA; length: 11; D: TRBD2; J: TRBJ2-7; V: TRBV30; DNA: TGTGCCTGGACTAGCGGCTACGAGCAGTACTTC; CDR3: CAWTSGYEQYF